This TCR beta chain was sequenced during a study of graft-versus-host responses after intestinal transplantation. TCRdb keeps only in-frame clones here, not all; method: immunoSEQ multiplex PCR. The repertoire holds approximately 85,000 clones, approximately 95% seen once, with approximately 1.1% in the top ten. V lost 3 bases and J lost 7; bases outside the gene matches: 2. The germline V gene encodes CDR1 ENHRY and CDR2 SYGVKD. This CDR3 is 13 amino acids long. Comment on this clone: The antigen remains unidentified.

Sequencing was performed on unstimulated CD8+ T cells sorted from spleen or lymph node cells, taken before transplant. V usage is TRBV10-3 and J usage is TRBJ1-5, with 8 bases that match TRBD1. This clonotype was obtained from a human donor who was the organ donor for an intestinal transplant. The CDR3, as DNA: TGTGCCATCAGTGACGGACAGGGCCAGCCCCAGCATTTT. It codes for CAISDGQGQPQHF.